This is a list of T cell receptor beta chains from one sample in a study of T cell responses to AZD1222 COVID-19 vaccine. Profiling relied on immunoSEQ multiplex PCR, and the TCRdb table lists in-frame clones only, not all of them. The sample has some 170,000 clones; 90% to 95% are singletons. The material was peripheral blood, obtained 28 days after the second AZD1222 dose. The source of these receptors is an adult who received the AZD1222 COVID-19 vaccine. Both conserved end residues are part of each CDR3. The order of the fields is clone size, CDR3 length, V gene, J gene, D gene, CDR3 DNA, CDR3 protein. A D gene is named only where the DNA matches it firmly. Some rows mark clone size as missing; the rest say once, few, many or name a class of expanded clone.

>once|15|TRBV3-1/TRBV3-2|TRBJ2-1|-
TGTGCCAGCAGCCAAGATCTACAATACAACAATGAGCAGTTCTTC
CASSQDLQYNNEQFF
>-|12|TRBV18|TRBJ2-7|-
TGTGCCAGCTCGTTCCTTGGGTACGAGCAGTACTTC
CASSFLGYEQYF
>few|14|TRBV9|TRBJ1-3|-
TGTGCCAGCAGCCCCCAGGGTTCTGGAAACACCATATATTTT
CASSPQGSGNTIYF
>-|15|TRBV5-5|TRBJ2-7|TRBD2
TGTGCCAGCAGCTTCCTGACTAGCGGGAGATACGAGCAGTACTTC
CASSFLTSGRYEQYF
>-|14|TRBV5-5|TRBJ1-3|-
TGTGCCAGCAGCTTGGGTCGGGGCGAGGACACCATATATTTT
CASSLGRGEDTIYF
>-|15|TRBV7-9|TRBJ1-3|-
TGTGCCAGCAGCCTACAGGACCTCTCTGGAAACACCATATATTTT
CASSLQDLSGNTIYF
>-|17|TRBV4-1|TRBJ2-4|-
TGCGCCAGCAGCCAACTCGGCCGACTAGAAGGGGGTCCCATTCAGTACTTC
CASSQLGRLEGGPIQYF
>-|15|TRBV5-1|TRBJ2-7|TRBD2
TGCGCCAGCAGCGGGGGAGGACTAGCGGCCTACGAGCAGTACTTC
CASSGGGLAAYEQYF
>once|14|TRBV28|TRBJ2-5|TRBD2
TGTGCCAGCAGGGAGGGAGGGGTCAGAGAGACCCAGTACTTC
CASREGGVRETQYF
>-|13|TRBV2|TRBJ1-1|-
TGTGCCAGCAGTACCGGACAGTCCACTGAAGCTTTCTTT
CASSTGQSTEAFF
>-|14|TRBV2|TRBJ2-2|TRBD1
TGTGCCAGCAAATCCGGGACAGGCGCCGGGGAGCTGTTTTTT
CASKSGTGAGELFF
>-|15|TRBV18|TRBJ1-5|TRBD1
TGTGCCAGCTCACCCGGGACAGGGAGGAATCAGCCCCAGCATTTT
CASSPGTGRNQPQHF